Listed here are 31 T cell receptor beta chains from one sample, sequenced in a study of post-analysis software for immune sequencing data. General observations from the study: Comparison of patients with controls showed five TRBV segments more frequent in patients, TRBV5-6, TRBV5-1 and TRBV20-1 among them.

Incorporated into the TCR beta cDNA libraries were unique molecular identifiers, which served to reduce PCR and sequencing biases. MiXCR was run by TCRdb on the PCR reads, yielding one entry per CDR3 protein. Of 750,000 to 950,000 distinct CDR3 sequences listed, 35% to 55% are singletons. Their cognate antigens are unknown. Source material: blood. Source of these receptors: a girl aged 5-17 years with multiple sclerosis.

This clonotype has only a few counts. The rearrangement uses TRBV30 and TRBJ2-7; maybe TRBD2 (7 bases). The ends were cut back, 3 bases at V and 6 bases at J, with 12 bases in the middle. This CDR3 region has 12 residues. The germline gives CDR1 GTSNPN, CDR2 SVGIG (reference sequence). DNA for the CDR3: TGTGCCTGGAGGGGAGGGGGGTTCGAGCAGTACTTC. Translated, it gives CAWRGGGFEQYF.

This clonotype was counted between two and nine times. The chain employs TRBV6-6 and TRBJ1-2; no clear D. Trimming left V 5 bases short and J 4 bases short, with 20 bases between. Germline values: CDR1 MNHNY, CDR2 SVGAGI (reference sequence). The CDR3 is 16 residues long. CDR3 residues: CASSPAPTVLSYGYTF. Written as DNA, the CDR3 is TGTGCCAGCAGTCCCGCGCCCACAGTCTTGAGCTATGGCTACACCTTC.

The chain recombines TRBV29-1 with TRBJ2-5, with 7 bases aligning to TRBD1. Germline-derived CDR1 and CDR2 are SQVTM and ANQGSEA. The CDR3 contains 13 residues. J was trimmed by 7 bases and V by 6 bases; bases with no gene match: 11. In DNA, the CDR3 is TGCAGCGTAGTAGGGACAGCTCGAGGGACCCAGTACTTC. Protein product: CSVVGTARGTQYF.

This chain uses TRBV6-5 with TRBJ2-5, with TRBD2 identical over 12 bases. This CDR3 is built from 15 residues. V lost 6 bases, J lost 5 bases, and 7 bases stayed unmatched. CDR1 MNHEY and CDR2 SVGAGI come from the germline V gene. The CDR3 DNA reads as TGTGCCAGCAGCTTGACTAGCGGGAGTGTGGAGACCCAGTACTTC. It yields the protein CASSLTSGSVETQYF.

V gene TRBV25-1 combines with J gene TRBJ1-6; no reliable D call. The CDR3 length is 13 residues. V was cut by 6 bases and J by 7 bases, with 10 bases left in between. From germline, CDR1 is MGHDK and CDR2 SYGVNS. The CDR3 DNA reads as TGTGCCAGCAGATGGACGGAGAATTCACCCCTCCACTTT. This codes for CASRWTENSPLHF.

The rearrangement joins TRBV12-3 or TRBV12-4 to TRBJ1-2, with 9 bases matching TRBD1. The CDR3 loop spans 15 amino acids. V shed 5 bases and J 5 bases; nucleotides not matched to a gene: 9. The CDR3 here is CASSPRTGAGYGYTF. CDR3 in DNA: TGTGCCAGCAGTCCCCGGACAGGGGCCGGGTATGGCTACACCTTC.

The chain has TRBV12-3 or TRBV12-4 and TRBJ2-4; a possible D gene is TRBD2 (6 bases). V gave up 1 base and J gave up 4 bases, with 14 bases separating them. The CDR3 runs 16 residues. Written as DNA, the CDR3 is TGTGCCAGCAGTTTAGGCGGGAACGGTGTAAAAAACATTCAGTACTTC. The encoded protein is CASSLGGNGVKNIQYF.

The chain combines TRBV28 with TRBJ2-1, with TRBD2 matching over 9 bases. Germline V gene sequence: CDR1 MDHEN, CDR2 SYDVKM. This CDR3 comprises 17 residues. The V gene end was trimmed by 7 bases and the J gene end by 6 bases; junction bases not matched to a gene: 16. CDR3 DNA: TGTGCCAGCATCTGGGGGAGTGGCGGGGGGGGAATCAATGAGCAGTTCTTC. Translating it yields CASIWGSGGGGINEQFF.

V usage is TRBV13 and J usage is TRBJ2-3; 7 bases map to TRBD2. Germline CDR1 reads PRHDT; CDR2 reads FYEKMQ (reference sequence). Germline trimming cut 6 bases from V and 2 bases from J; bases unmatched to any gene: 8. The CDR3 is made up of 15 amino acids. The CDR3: CASSALADNTDTQYF. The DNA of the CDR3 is TGTGCCAGCAGTGCCCTAGCGGACAACACAGATACGCAGTATTTT.

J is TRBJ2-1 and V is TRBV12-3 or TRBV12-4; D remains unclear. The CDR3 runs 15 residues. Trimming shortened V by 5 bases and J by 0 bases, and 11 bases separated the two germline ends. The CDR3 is CASSPESFSYNEQFF. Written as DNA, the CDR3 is TGTGCCAGCAGTCCCGAATCTTTCTCCTACAATGAGCAGTTCTTC.

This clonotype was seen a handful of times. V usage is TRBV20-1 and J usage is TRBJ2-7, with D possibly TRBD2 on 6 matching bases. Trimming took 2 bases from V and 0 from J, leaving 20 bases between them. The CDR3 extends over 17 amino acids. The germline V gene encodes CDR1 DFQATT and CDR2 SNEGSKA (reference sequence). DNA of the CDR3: TGCAGTGCTAGATCGGCTAGCGATAGTCCCTTCTCCTACGAGCAGTACTTC. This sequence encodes CSARSASDSPFSYEQYF.

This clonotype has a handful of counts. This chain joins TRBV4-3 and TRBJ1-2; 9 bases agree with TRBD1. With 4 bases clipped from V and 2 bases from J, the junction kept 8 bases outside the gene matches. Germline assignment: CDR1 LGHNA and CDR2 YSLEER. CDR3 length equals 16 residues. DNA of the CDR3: TGCGCCAGCAGCCCCAACATCGGACAGGGGAACTATGGCTACACCTTC. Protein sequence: CASSPNIGQGNYGYTF.

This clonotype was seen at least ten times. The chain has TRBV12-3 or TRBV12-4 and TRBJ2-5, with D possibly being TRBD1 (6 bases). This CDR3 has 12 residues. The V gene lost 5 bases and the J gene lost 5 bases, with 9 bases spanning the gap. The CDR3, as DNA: TGTGCCAGCAGTCCAACAGGGGAGACCCAGTACTTC. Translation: CASSPTGETQYF.

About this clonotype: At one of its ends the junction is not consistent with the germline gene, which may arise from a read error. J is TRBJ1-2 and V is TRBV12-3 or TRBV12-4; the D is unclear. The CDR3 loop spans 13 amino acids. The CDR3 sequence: CAGSLTRQGGYTF. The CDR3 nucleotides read TGTGCCGGCAGTTTAACCCGTCAAGGGGGCTACACCTTC.

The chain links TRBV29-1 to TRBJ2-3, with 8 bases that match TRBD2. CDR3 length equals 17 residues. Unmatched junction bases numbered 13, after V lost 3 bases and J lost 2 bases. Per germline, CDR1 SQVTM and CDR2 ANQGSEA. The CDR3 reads CSVDRSPAGDLTDTQYF. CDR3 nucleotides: TGCAGCGTTGATCGATCTCCAGCGGGAGACCTCACAGATACGCAGTATTTT.

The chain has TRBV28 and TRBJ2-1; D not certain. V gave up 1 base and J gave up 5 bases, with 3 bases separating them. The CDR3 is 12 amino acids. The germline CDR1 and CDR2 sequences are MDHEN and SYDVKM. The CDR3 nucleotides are TGTGCCAGCAGTTTATTTAACAATGAGCAGTTCTTC. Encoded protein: CASSLFNNEQFF.

As DNA, the CDR3 is TGTGCCAGCAACCCGACAGCTGACACTGAAGCTTTCTTT. This sequence encodes CASNPTADTEAFF. The chain has TRBV12-3 or TRBV12-4 and TRBJ1-1, with D perhaps TRBD1 (5 bases). V was trimmed by 7 bases and J by 3 bases, leaving 12 bases between them. The CDR3 is made up of 13 amino acids.

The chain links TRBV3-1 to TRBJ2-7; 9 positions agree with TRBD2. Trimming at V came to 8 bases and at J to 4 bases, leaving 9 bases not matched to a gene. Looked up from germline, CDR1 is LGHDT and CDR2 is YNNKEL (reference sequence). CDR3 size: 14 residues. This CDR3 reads CASGQTSGEYEQYF. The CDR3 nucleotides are TGTGCCAGCGGTCAGACTAGCGGAGAATACGAGCAGTACTTC.

CDR3 amino acids: CASNTPPGGKLFF. The CDR3 DNA follows: TGTGCCAGTAACACCCCCCCAGGGGGAAAACTGTTTTTT. The chain links TRBV19 to TRBJ1-4; 7 nucleotides match TRBD1. Trimming removed 7 bases from V and 10 bases from J; junction bases left unmatched: 9. Germline values: CDR1 LNHDA, CDR2 SQIVND (reference sequence). CDR3 length equals 13 residues. Supplemented by reference TRBV19 and TRBJ1-4, the full variable domain reads DGGITQSPKYLFRKEGQNVTLSCEQNLNHDAMYWYRQDPGQGLRLIYYSQIVNDFQKGDIAEGYSVSREKKESFPLTVTSAQKNPTAFYLCASNTPPGGKLFFGSGTQLSVL.

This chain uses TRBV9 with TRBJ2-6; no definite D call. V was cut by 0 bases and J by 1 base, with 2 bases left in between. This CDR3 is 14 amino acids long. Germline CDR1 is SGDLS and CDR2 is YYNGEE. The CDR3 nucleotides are TGTGCCAGCAGCGTAGCTTCTGGGGCCAACGTCCTGACTTTC. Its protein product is CASSVASGANVLTF.

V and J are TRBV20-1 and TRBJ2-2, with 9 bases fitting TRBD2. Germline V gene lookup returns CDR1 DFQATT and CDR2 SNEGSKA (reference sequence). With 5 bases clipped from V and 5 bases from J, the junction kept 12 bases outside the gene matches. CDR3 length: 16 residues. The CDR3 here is CSAYRPLAGVTGELFF. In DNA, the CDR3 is TGCAGTGCTTACCGCCCATTAGCGGGAGTGACCGGGGAGCTGTTTTTT.

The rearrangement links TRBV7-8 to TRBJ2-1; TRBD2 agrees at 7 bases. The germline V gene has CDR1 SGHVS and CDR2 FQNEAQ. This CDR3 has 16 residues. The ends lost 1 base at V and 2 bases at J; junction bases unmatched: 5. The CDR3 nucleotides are TGTGCCAGCAGCTTAGGGGCAGCGGGACCCTACAATGAGCAGTTCTTC. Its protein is CASSLGAAGPYNEQFF. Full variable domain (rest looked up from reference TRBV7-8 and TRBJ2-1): GAGVSQSPRYKVAKRGQDVALRCDPISGHVSLFWYQQALGQGPEFLTYFQNEAQLDKSGLPSDRFFAERPEGSVSTLKIQRTQQEDSAVYLCASSLGAAGPYNEQFFGPGTRLTVL.

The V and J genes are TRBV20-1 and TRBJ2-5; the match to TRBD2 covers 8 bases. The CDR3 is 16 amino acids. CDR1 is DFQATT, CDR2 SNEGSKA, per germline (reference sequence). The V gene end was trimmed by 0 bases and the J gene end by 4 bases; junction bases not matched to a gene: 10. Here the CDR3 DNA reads TGCAGTGCTAGAGATTATCCGGGAGGGGAGGGAGAGACCCAGTACTTC. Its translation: CSARDYPGGEGETQYF.

CDR3 coding DNA: TGTGCCAGCAGTGAAGCGGGGAGAAGCTCCTACAATGAGCAGTTCTTC. Translation gives CASSEAGRSSYNEQFF. The V call is TRBV2, the J call TRBJ2-1; TRBD2 might be the D (5 bases). With 0 bases removed from V and 0 bases from J, the gap between germline ends came to 9 bases. This CDR3 has 16 residues. CDR1 SNHLY and CDR2 FYNNEI come from the germline V gene.

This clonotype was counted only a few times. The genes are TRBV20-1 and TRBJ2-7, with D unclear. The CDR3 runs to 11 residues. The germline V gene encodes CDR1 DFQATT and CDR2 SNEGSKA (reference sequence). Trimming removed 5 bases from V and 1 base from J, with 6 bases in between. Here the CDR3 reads CSAGQSYEQYF. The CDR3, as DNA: TGCAGTGCTGGGCAATCCTACGAGCAGTACTTC.

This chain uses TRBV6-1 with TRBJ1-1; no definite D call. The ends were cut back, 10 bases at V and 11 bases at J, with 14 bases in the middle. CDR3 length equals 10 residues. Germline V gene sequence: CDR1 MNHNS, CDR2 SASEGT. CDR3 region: CATNGQWAFF. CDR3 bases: TGTGCCACCAACGGGCAGTGGGCTTTCTTT.

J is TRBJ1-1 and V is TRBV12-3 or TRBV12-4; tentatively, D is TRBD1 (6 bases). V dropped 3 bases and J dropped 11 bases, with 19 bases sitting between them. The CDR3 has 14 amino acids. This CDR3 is CASSFLGQGSRAFF. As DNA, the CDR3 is TGTGCCAGCAGTTTTCTCGGCCAGGGGAGTCGCGCTTTCTTT.

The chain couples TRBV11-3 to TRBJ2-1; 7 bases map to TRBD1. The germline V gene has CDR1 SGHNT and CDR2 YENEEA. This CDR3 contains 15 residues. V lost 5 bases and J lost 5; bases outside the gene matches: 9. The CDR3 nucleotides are TGTGCCAGCAGCCAACGCAGGGGGTGGGACAATGAGCAGTTCTTC. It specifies CASSQRRGWDNEQFF.

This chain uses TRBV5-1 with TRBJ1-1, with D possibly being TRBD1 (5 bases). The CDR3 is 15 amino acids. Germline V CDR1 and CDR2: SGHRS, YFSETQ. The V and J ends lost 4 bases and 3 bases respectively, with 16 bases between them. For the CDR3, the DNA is TGCGCCAGCAGCCCGGCCGCGACAGCTGACACTGAAGCTTTCTTT. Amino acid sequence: CASSPAATADTEAFF.

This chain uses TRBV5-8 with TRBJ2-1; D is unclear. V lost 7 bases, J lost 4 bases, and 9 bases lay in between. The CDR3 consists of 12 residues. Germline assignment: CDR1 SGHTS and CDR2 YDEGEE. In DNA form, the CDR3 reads TGTGCCAGCCAGAGAACTTACAATGAGCAGTTCTTC. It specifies CASQRTYNEQFF.

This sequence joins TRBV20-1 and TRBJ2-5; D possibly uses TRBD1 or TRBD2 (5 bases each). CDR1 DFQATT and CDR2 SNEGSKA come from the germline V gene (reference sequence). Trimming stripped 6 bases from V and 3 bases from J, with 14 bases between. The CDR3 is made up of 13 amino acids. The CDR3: CSAPGRDEETQYF. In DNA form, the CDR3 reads TGCAGTGCCCCTGGTCGGGACGAAGAGACCCAGTACTTC.